This entry lists 9 T cell receptor beta chains sequenced from one sample in a study of T cells in localized non-small cell lung cancer. Libraries were prepared by immunoSEQ multiplex PCR; TCRdb keeps only in-frame clonotypes and omits some of them. In the table there are around 79,000 clones, roughly 80% of which are singletons. This sample comprised PBMCs, obtained before any cancer treatment. The receptors were sampled from a man between 40 and 69 years old with stage II squamous cell lung carcinoma.

This clone was counted only a few times. The V gene is TRBV5-4, the J gene TRBJ2-2; 9 nucleotides agree with TRBD2. Germline V gives CDR1 SGHNT, CDR2 YYREEE (reference sequence). Trimming took 6 bases from V and 6 from J; bases not matched to a gene: 15. The CDR3 spans 17 residues. CDR3 loop: CASTVRAGGPSAGELFF. CDR3 coding DNA: TGTGCCAGCACCGTAAGGGCGGGAGGGCCGAGCGCCGGGGAGCTGTTTTTT.

The chain uses TRBV14 and TRBJ1-4; no clear D gene. The V end was cut by 3 bases, the J end by 2 bases, with 10 bases between. The CDR3 loop spans 15 amino acids. The V gene's germline CDR1 is SGHDN and CDR2 FVKESK. CDR3 residues: CASSHVFGTNEKLFF. The CDR3 nucleotides are TGTGCCAGCAGCCATGTCTTTGGGACTAATGAAAAACTGTTTTTT.

The chain has TRBV7-9 and TRBJ1-5; D is unclear. CDR3 length: 13 amino acids. V dropped 5 bases and J dropped 5 bases, with 10 bases sitting between them. In germline, CDR1 is SEHNR, CDR2 FQNEAQ (reference sequence). For the CDR3, the DNA is TGTGCCAGCAGCCAACAAGGAGATCAGCCCCAGCATTTT. Translating it yields CASSQQGDQPQHF.

The CDR3 reads CASTNGQGNIQYF. Here the CDR3 DNA reads TGTGCCAGCACCAACGGACAGGGGAACATTCAGTACTTC. The chain combines TRBV7-9 with TRBJ2-4; TRBD1 aligns across 9 bases. CDR3 size: 13 residues. Losses at the gene ends were 7 bases for V and 7 bases for J; bases not matched to a gene: 5. Germline values: CDR1 SEHNR, CDR2 FQNEAQ (reference sequence).

The genes are TRBV7-3 and TRBJ2-1, with TRBD2 matching 8 bases. Germline values: CDR1 SGHTA, CDR2 FQGTGA. The CDR3 loop spans 13 amino acids. J was trimmed by 8 bases and V by 4 bases; bases with no gene match: 4. CDR3 residues: CASSSPGGDEQFF. The CDR3 DNA is TGTGCCAGCAGCTCCCCCGGGGGGGATGAGCAGTTCTTC. Together with reference TRBV7-3 and TRBJ2-1, the CDR3 gives the full variable domain: GAGVSQTPSNKVTEKGKYVELRCDPISGHTALYWYRQSLGQGPEFLIYFQGTGAADDSGLPNDRFFAVRPEGSVSTLKIQRTERGDSAVYLCASSSPGGDEQFFGPGTRLTVL.

The chain employs TRBV29-1 and TRBJ2-7; weak D call: TRBD2 (6 bases). Germline V gives CDR1 SQVTM, CDR2 ANQGSEA. CDR3 length: 15 amino acids. With 4 bases removed from V and 2 bases from J, the gap between germline ends came to 18 bases. CDR3 loop: CSVGGLSIRPYEQYF. In nucleotides, the CDR3 is TGCAGCGTTGGGGGACTTTCAATTCGACCCTACGAGCAGTACTTC.

This clone is a singleton in its sample. The chain combines TRBV5-1 with TRBJ1-1, with a possible D match to TRBD1 (5 bases). CDR1 and CDR2 (germline): SGHRS, YFSETQ. CDR3 length: 15 residues. V was trimmed by 4 bases and J by 3 bases, leaving 16 bases between them. The CDR3 reads CASSPGTSRDTEAFF. In DNA, the CDR3 is TGCGCCAGCAGCCCGGGGACCTCTCGGGACACTGAAGCTTTCTTT.

This chain joins TRBV5-4 and TRBJ2-2; 9 nucleotides agree with TRBD2. Per the germline V gene, CDR1 is SGHNT and CDR2 is YYREEE (reference sequence). The CDR3 is 16 residues long. The V and J ends lost 6 bases and 0 bases, in that order; junction bases with no gene match: 6. CDR3 protein: CASTAGGPTNTGELFF. The CDR3 DNA is TGTGCCAGCACCGCGGGGGGGCCTACGAACACCGGGGAGCTGTTTTTT.

The chain is built from TRBV5-1 and TRBJ2-1; a weak D match, TRBD2 (5 bases). Germline loops: CDR1 SGHRS, CDR2 YFSETQ. The CDR3 is 18 amino acids. The V and J ends lost 0 bases and 1 base respectively, with 17 bases between them. In nucleotides, the CDR3 is TGCGCCAGCAGCTTGGTCGAGGCTAGCCGAGGGTCCTACAATGAGCAGTTCTTC. It specifies CASSLVEASRGSYNEQFF.